The present T cell receptor beta chain was sequenced within a study of tumor-infiltrating lymphocytes in primary liver carcinoma. On the study more broadly: The patient population consisted of men and women between 30 and 69 years of age. Study-wide points: Reduced overlap was seen in tumor-adjacent and tumor-blood pairs versus tumor region pairs.

Total RNA (around 0.45 ug) served as template for TCR beta cDNA synthesis primed by a constant-region primer. Three-round nested multiplex PCR performed with slightly modified ARM-PCR produced the TCR beta libraries. A C-beta reverse primer and TRBV1-TRBV30 forward primers served in each of the first two PCR rounds, at about 10 cycles apiece. TCRdb analysed the multiplex PCR reads with MiXCR anew, one entry per CDR3 protein. The sample shows 180,000 or so distinct CDR3 sequences, 50% to 75% of them seen only once. RNA was extracted from whole blood without cell sorting, alongside germline DNA. With chronic HBV infection, the patients were also treatment-naive. Before the operation took place, around 4 milliliters of peripheral blood were collected. CDR3 length equals 12 residues. V was cut by 5 bases and J by 6 bases, with 9 bases left in between. CDR1 is SGHAT and CDR2 is FQNNGV in the germline V gene.

This clonotype was counted at least ten times. What it recognizes is unknown. This sequence was found in a man aged 35-49 years with primary liver carcinoma and hepatitis B virus infection. The chain combines TRBV11-2 with TRBJ2-3; D remains unclear. Sequencing was done on a sample of peripheral blood. The CDR3: CASSAPGDTQYF. CDR3 coding DNA: TGTGCCAGCAGCGCCCCTGGGGATACGCAGTATTTT.